This is a list of T cell receptor beta chains from one sample in a study of blood T cell repertoires in COVID-19. Generated by immunoSEQ multiplex PCR, the TCRdb table keeps only in-frame clones and is missing some. The data show approximately 20,000 clones, with 70% to 85% seen just once and 6% to 7% held by the top ten. What was sequenced was peripheral blood. Source of these receptors: a human donor in a cohort sampled during active COVID-19. Both conserved end residues are part of each CDR3. Fields, in order: D gene, clone size, V gene, CDR3 length, J gene, CDR3 DNA, CDR3 protein. D genes are given only for firm matches. The listing skips clone size in some rows; elsewhere it reads once, few, many or a size class.

D: TRBD1
size: NA
V: TRBV28
length: 14
J: TRBJ2-7
DNA: TGTGCCAGCAGTACGACAGGGGGTATCTACGAGCAGTACTTC
CDR3: CASSTTGGIYEQYF

D: NA
size: NA
V: TRBV30
length: 13
J: TRBJ1-2
DNA: TGTGCCTGGAGTGTAAAGCTTAACTATGGCTACACCTTC
CDR3: CAWSVKLNYGYTF

D: TRBD2
size: NA
V: TRBV28
length: 15
J: TRBJ2-1
DNA: TGTGCCAGCACCTCCGAGGGCGGGAGCATTCATGAGCAGTTCTTC
CDR3: CASTSEGGSIHEQFF

D: TRBD1
size: NA
V: TRBV5-6
length: 14
J: TRBJ1-2
DNA: TGTGCCAGCAGGACACAGGGGGTTGTCTATGGCTACACCTTC
CDR3: CASRTQGVVYGYTF

D: TRBD1
size: NA
V: TRBV7-9
length: 15
J: TRBJ2-1
DNA: TGTGCCAGCAGCTTAGATAGGCAGGGGGCGAATGAGCAGTTCTTC
CDR3: CASSLDRQGANEQFF

D: NA
size: NA
V: TRBV7-2
length: 16
J: TRBJ2-1
DNA: TGTGCCAGCAGCTTAGAGGGGGTCGGGACATACAATGAGCAGTTCTTC
CDR3: CASSLEGVGTYNEQFF

D: NA
size: once
V: TRBV3-1/TRBV3-2
length: 14
J: TRBJ1-1
DNA: TGTGCCAGCAGCACTCTCTCGGGAAACACTGAAGCTTTCTTT
CDR3: CASSTLSGNTEAFF

D: TRBD2
size: NA
V: TRBV29-1
length: 13
J: TRBJ2-5
DNA: TGCAGCGCGGGGGGGGGACCTGGGGAGACCCAGTACTTC
CDR3: CSAGGGPGETQYF

D: TRBD1
size: NA
V: TRBV28
length: 15
J: TRBJ2-7
DNA: TGTGCCAGCAGTTCTCCGGGACAGGGGATTTACGAGCAGTACTTC
CDR3: CASSSPGQGIYEQYF

D: NA
size: few
V: TRBV4-3
length: 15
J: TRBJ1-4
DNA: TGCGCCAGCAGCCACGATGCGGCGGGGAATGAAAAACTGTTTTTT
CDR3: CASSHDAAGNEKLFF

D: NA
size: NA
V: TRBV2
length: 14
J: TRBJ1-3
DNA: TGTGCCAGCAGCTCGGGCAGGGCCGGAAACACCATATATTTT
CDR3: CASSSGRAGNTIYF

D: TRBD2
size: NA
V: TRBV18
length: 13
J: TRBJ2-7
DNA: TGTGCCAGCTCACTGGGACCGGGAGGCGAGCAGTACTTC
CDR3: CASSLGPGGEQYF

D: NA
size: NA
V: TRBV7-9
length: 14
J: TRBJ2-5
DNA: TGTGCCAGCAGCTTAGGAAGCGGATGGGAGACCCAGTACTTC
CDR3: CASSLGSGWETQYF

D: NA
size: NA
V: TRBV6-2/TRBV6-3
length: 13
J: TRBJ2-1
DNA: TGTGCCAGCAGTTTTATGGGCTTGGATGAGCAGTTCTTC
CDR3: CASSFMGLDEQFF

D: TRBD1
size: NA
V: TRBV6-5
length: 15
J: TRBJ2-7
DNA: TGTGCCAGCAGTCCCCTCGACAGGGTCGCCTACGAGCAGTACTTC
CDR3: CASSPLDRVAYEQYF

D: TRBD1
size: NA
V: TRBV6-4
length: 16
J: TRBJ2-3
DNA: TGTGCCAGCAGTGACTCCGGGACAGGGGGCGCAGATACGCAGTATTTT
CDR3: CASSDSGTGGADTQYF

D: NA
size: NA
V: TRBV12-3/TRBV12-4
length: 13
J: TRBJ1-6
DNA: TGTGCCAGCAGTTTGGATACAGGGACACCCCTCCACTTT
CDR3: CASSLDTGTPLHF

D: NA
size: NA
V: TRBV3-1/TRBV3-2
length: 13
J: TRBJ1-1
DNA: TGTGCCAGCAGCCAACAAAGGCGGGGGAAAGCTTTCTTT
CDR3: CASSQQRRGKAFF

D: TRBD2
size: NA
V: TRBV25-1
length: 16
J: TRBJ2-3
DNA: TGTGCCAGCAGTGATTTTATAGCGGGCCCCACAGATACGCAGTATTTT
CDR3: CASSDFIAGPTDTQYF

D: NA
size: once
V: TRBV7-2
length: 14
J: TRBJ1-2
DNA: TGTGCCAGCAGCTTAGACCGGGCTAACTATGGCTACACCTTC
CDR3: CASSLDRANYGYTF

D: NA
size: NA
V: TRBV7-9
length: 15
J: TRBJ1-6
DNA: TGTGCCAGCAGCTTAGTTGGTCCCGGGAATTCACCCCTCCACTTT
CDR3: CASSLVGPGNSPLHF

D: NA
size: once
V: TRBV24-1
length: 15
J: TRBJ2-2
DNA: TGTGCCACCAGAGCAGAGGGCGCGAACACCGGGGAGCTGTTTTTT
CDR3: CATRAEGANTGELFF

D: TRBD2
size: NA
V: TRBV15
length: 16
J: TRBJ2-1
DNA: TGTGCCACCAGCAGAGAAGGACTAGCGAGCTACAATGAGCAGTTCTTC
CDR3: CATSREGLASYNEQFF

D: TRBD1
size: NA
V: TRBV24-1
length: 14
J: TRBJ1-1
DNA: TGTGCCACCAGTGATTTCCGAGGGGGCGCAGGGGCTTTCTTT
CDR3: CATSDFRGGAGAFF

D: NA
size: NA
V: TRBV27
length: 13
J: TRBJ1-1
DNA: TGTGCCAGCAGTTTAAACGGGAACACTGAAGCTTTCTTT
CDR3: CASSLNGNTEAFF

D: NA
size: NA
V: TRBV21-1
length: 14
J: TRBJ1-2
DNA: TGTGCCAGCAGCAAAGGCGGAGGGTGCTATGGCTACACCTTC
CDR3: CASSKGGGCYGYTF